This T cell receptor beta chain originates from a study of blood T cells in healthy people across ages (dated by TCRdb to the mid-2010s). Background for the entire study: Template switching captured roughly one uniquely barcoded TCR beta cDNA molecule per two T cells in model experiments. The study measured age-related changes in TCR beta repertoire diversity using deep sequencing normalized with unique cDNA molecular identifiers. Donors were grouped into four age groups: young (average approximately 16 years), middle-aged (39), aged (over 55) and long-lived (just over 80). To avoid experimental bias, donors of different ages were distributed randomly across sequencing lanes. The study analyzed two additional independent replicas of 1 million unique cDNA reads from the same blood draw for two donors, one aged 18 to 30 and one aged 80 or older.

The donors were 40 or so Caucasian individuals from Russia, aged 6 to 90 years, who were systemically healthy. Each donor gave roughly 9.5 milliliters of peripheral blood, collected into EDTA-treated Vacutainer tubes. Ficoll-Paque density-gradient centrifugation was used to isolate PBMCs, with at least 7 million per sample. Trizol reagent was used to extract total RNA from PBMCs, with at least 5 micrograms per sample. The percentages of naive CD45RAhigh/CD27high T cells were determined by flow cytometry on a PBMC aliquot from every donor. Beyond this particular receptor, the publication reports: Because profiling used bulk unsorted PBMCs, naive and antigen-experienced compartments could not be compared conclusively. Estimates of total diversity based on one million sequenced T cells were regarded as lower bounds and as underestimates. Donor CMV infection status was unknown, potentially confounding age-related changes in expanded clonotypes. Observed TCR beta diversity correlated strongly with the percentage of naive T cells measured by flow cytometry. Observed TCR beta diversity per million T cells fell roughly linearly with age, and a significant reduction was already apparent by age about 43. Compared with the aged group, more naive CD4+ T cells, fewer expanded clones and increased TCR diversity were shown by the long-lived group, suggesting age selection.

This clonotype was seen only a few times. Its antigen is still unknown. The input lacks base qualities; no much larger clone sits a single base away. The library relied on 5' RACE. Instrument on record: Illumina HiSeq 2500. A second PCR of about 6 to 12 cycles was run with a J-beta primer mix and a sample-barcoded 5' primer. Each TCR beta cDNA molecule received a unique molecular identifier from a template-switch 5' adaptor carrying 12 random nucleotides. Each sample yielded at least 2.5 million CDR3-containing paired-end reads. First-strand cDNA synthesis was performed from all RNA using the Mint cDNA synthesis kit, with priming by a TRBC-specific oligonucleotide. Following uracil-DNA glycosylase treatment, all cDNA underwent a first 18-cycle PCR with the universal primers M1SS and BC2_uni_R. The paper's processing steps were these. Each sample was normalized by randomly selecting 1 million high-quality reads, each carrying a distinct molecular identifier. Instead of being binned into consensus sequences, reads with shared molecular identifiers were discarded. MiTCR, run with a Q25 quality threshold and the strictest error-elimination algorithm, handled CDR3 identification, clonotype clustering and error correction. A nonparametric unseen species model using Euler transformation provided a lower-bound estimate of total TCR beta diversity. TCRdb reprocessing: public reads trimmed at Q25 with fastp, clones called with MiXCR, in-frame beta chains kept. Rows matching on CDR3 protein sequence are summarized as one entry with the most common DNA and genes. TCRdb's processing, not the study's, gives the V and J calls here. This sample gives hundreds of thousands of distinct CDR3 sequences in total; approximately 48% of them show up just once. Approximately 20% of the sample comes from the top ten.

The germline V gene yields SQVTM for CDR1 and ANQGSEA for CDR2. From its cysteine to its phenylalanine, the CDR3 spans 13 amino acids. This entry keeps only the CDR3 DNA: 39 bases, framed from base 1. V is cut back by 5 bases and J by 7 bases, with 5 bases in the junction unmatched. The source material was blood. The chain was built from TRBV29-1 and TRBJ1-2; TRBD1 agrees with 12 junctional bases. The sequence came from a man aged 55 to 70 in good health. The CDR3 protein is CSVSPGQGAGYTF. Read as DNA, the sequence is TGCAGCGTTTCACCGGGACAGGGGGCTGGCTACACCTTC.